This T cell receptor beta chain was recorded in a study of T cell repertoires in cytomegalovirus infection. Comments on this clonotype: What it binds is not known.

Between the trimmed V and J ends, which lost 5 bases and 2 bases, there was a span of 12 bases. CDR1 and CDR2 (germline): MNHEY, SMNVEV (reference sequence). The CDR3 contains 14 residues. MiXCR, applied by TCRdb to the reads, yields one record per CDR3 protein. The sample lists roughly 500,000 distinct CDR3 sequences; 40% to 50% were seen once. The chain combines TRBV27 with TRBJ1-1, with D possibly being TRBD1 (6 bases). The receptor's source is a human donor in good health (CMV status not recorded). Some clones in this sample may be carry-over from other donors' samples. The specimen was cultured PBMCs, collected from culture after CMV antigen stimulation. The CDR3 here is CASSPWGGNTEAFF. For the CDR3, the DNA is TGTGCCAGCAGTCCCTGGGGGGGCAACACTGAAGCTTTCTTT.